This TCR beta chain was sequenced in a study of molecular identifiers for immune sequencing clone quantification. Findings and limits, study-wide: With a barcode shared among identical TCR molecules, highly expanded clone sizes could be underestimated.

This clonotype has a count of ten or more. Its antigen is as yet unknown. Germline CDR1 and CDR2: MNHEY and SVGEGT. The CDR3 is 11 amino acids. Trimming pared 6 bases from V and 6 bases from J, leaving 8 bases between. Each CDR3 protein gets one entry after TCRdb re-called the PCR reads with MiXCR. The sample holds 350,000 or so distinct CDR3 sequences, roughly a fifth seen once. V is TRBV6-2 or TRBV6-3 and J is TRBJ1-1; tentatively, D is TRBD1 (5 bases). The TCR was taken from a human donor in good health. Some libraries in this study had Jurkat cell RNA spiked in. The sample comprised naive CD8+ T cells from blood, with Jurkat cell RNA spiked in. Subset given: FACS-sorted CD8+CD4-CCR7+CD45RA+ naive T cells. CDR3 in amino acids: CASSRVAEAFF. The DNA for the CDR3 is TGTGCCAGCAGCAGGGTGGCTGAAGCTTTCTTT.